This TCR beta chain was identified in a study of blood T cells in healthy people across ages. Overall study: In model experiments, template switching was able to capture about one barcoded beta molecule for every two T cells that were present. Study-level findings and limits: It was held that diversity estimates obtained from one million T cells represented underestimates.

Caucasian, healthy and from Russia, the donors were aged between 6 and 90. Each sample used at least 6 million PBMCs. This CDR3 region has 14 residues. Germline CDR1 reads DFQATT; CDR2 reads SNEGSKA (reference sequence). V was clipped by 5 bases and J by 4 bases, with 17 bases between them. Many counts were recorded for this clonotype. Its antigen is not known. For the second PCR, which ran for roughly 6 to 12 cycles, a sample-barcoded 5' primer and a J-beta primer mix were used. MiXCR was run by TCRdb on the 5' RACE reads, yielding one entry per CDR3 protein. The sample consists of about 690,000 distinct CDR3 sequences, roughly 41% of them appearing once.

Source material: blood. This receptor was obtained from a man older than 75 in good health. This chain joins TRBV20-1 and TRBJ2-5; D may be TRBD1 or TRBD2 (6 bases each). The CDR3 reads CSAPGARVGETQYF. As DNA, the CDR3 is TGCAGTGCTCCGGGGGCTCGGGTTGGAGAGACCCAGTACTTC.